This entry lists 20 T cell receptor beta chains sequenced from one sample in a study of tumor and adjacent non-tumor tissue in lung cancer. This sample's RNA came from whole unsorted tissue. A modified ARM-PCR protocol with three rounds of nested PCR amplified TCRbeta. TCRdb re-analysed the multiplex PCR reads in MiXCR, keeping a single row per CDR3 protein. The table includes roughly 200,000 distinct CDR3 sequences, roughly 70% detected once. Sequences were obtained from lung tumor tissue. Receptor source: a man aged 55 to 69 with non-small cell lung cancer.

Concerning this clonotype: One base away lies a much larger clone, so this may be a sequencing read error. Since no conserved phenylalanine or tryptophan closes the CDR3, a read error is the likely cause. This sequence joins TRBV29-1 and TRBJ2-3, with D unclear. The germline gives CDR1 SQVTM, CDR2 ANQGSEA. The CDR3 runs 14 residues. V was trimmed by 8 bases and J by 0 bases, leaving 15 bases between them. In nucleotides, the CDR3 is TGCAGCCTCCGTGGTGGGCCGAGCACAGATACGCAGTATTTA. This sequence encodes CSLRGGPSTDTQYL.

The chain links TRBV20-1 to TRBJ2-1; 14 nucleotides align to TRBD2. With 7 bases clipped from V and 8 bases from J, the junction kept 13 bases outside the gene matches. The CDR3 covers 16 residues. The germline V gene has CDR1 DFQATT and CDR2 SNEGSKA (reference sequence). CDR3 region: CSVNPTSGRARDEQFF. CDR3 bases: TGCAGTGTTAACCCGACTAGCGGGAGGGCCAGAGATGAGCAGTTCTTC.

At least ten counts were recorded for this clonotype. V usage is TRBV7-9 and J usage is TRBJ2-5, with 11 positions matching TRBD2. With V trimmed by 5 bases and J by 5 bases, 13 bases remained unmatched. Germline lookup yields CDR1 SEHNR and CDR2 FQNEAQ (reference sequence). This CDR3 is built from 17 residues. The CDR3: CASSPVAGGTVRETQYF. CDR3 nucleotide sequence: TGTGCCAGCAGCCCGGTAGCGGGAGGGACAGTCCGGGAGACCCAGTACTTC.

Details on this clonotype: A read error is possible here, since a much larger clone lies one base away. The chain uses TRBV4-2 and TRBJ1-5; D uncertain. The CDR3 consists of 16 residues. Germline CDR1 LGHNA, CDR2 YNFKEQ. The CDR3 sequence: CASSQDQRASNEPQHF. The CDR3, as DNA: TGTGCCAGCAGCCAAGACCAGAGGGCGAGCAATGAGCCCCAGCATTTT.

A remark on this clonotype: This may stem from a read error, because a much larger clone lies one nucleotide away. The gene calls are TRBV12-3 or TRBV12-4 and TRBJ2-1; TRBD1 agrees at 8 bases. The CDR3 length is 16 residues. CDR3 protein: CARSFGRTGFSNEQFF. Written as DNA, the CDR3 is TGTGCCAGGAGTTTTGGGAGGACAGGGTTTTCGAATGAGCAGTTCTTC.

The V call is TRBV11-2, the J call TRBJ2-7, with 8 bases fitting TRBD2. The V segment lost 6 bases and the J segment 4 bases; nucleotides outside the gene matches: 14. The CDR3 sequence is 16 residues long. Germline V gene data show CDR1 as SGHAT and CDR2 as FQNNGV. CDR3 DNA: TGTGCCAGCAGTTACGTAGGGGGGACTAGATTTTACGAGCAGTACTTC. The encoded protein is CASSYVGGTRFYEQYF.

With respect to this clonotype: A read error is possible here, since a much larger clone lies one base away. The CDR3 sequence: CASSKGQLHVGELFF. CDR3 in DNA: TGTGCCAGCAGCAAGGGACAGCTCCATGTCGGGGAGCTGTTTTTT. J is TRBJ2-2 and V is TRBV12-3 or TRBV12-4; 7 nucleotides align to TRBD1. This CDR3 is built from 15 residues. Germline trimming cut 6 bases from V and 7 bases from J; bases unmatched to any gene: 11.

Turning to this clonotype: The junction departs from germline at one end; a sequencing error may be responsible. The chain is built from TRBV20-1 and TRBJ2-1; TRBD2 might be the D (5 bases). Germline values: CDR1 DFQATT, CDR2 SNEGSKA (reference sequence). The CDR3 sequence is 17 residues long. The CDR3 reads CSTSNIKKASSYNEQFF. The CDR3 DNA sequence: TGCAGTACTAGTAACATCAAGAAAGCTAGCTCCTACAATGAGCAGTTCTTC.

This clonotype has more than one count but fewer than ten. J is TRBJ1-5 and V is TRBV6-6, with D perhaps TRBD1 (6 bases). Germline V gene data show CDR1 as MNHNY and CDR2 as SVGAGI (reference sequence). The ends were cut back, 4 bases at V and 7 bases at J, with 14 bases in the middle. The CDR3 consists of 14 residues. CDR3 nucleotide sequence: TGTGCCAGCAGTTTCGGGGGGGGCGACCAGCCCCAGCATTTT. Its protein product is CASSFGGGDQPQHF.

About this clonotype itself: Possible read error: a much larger clone is one base away. The V gene is TRBV20-1, the J gene TRBJ1-1; possibly TRBD1 for D (5 bases). Germline assignment: CDR1 DFQATT and CDR2 SNEGSKA (reference sequence). This CDR3 has 12 amino acids. The DNA of the CDR3 is TGCAGGGTCTGGACAAGGGGCACTCAAGCTTTCTTT. It is translated as CRVWTRGTQAFF.

On this clonotype: This may be a read error: a much more frequent sequence differs by one nucleotide. V and J are TRBV20-1 and TRBJ1-3; D is perhaps TRBD1 (5 bases). Looked up from germline, CDR1 is DFQATT and CDR2 is SNEGSKA (reference sequence). This CDR3 is built from 16 residues. V lost 2 bases and J lost 3, with 17 bases in between. CDR3 sequence: CSARPRVGSYGNTIYF. The CDR3 nucleotides are TGCAGTGCTAGACCCAGGGTGGGCAGCTATGGAAACACCATATATTTT.

Comment on this clonotype: A much more abundant neighbour one base away suggests this may be a read error. This chain connects TRBV4-3 to TRBJ1-4, with 7 bases aligning to TRBD1. The CDR3 is made up of 15 amino acids. Germline V gene sequence: CDR1 LGHNA, CDR2 YSLEER. In DNA form, the CDR3 reads TGCGCCAGAAGCCACCGGGACAGTTTTAATGAAAAACTGTTTTTT. Translating gives CARSHRDSFNEKLFF.

As regards this clonotype: It may be a read error: a sequence one base away is much more abundant. J is TRBJ1-1 and V is TRBV6-1; D unclear. Per germline, CDR1 MNHNS and CDR2 SASEGT. The CDR3 extends over 12 amino acids. V shed 6 bases and J shed 5 bases, with 10 bases lying between them. The CDR3 nucleotides read TGTGCCAGCAGCTTGCAACAGACTGAAGCTTTCTTT. This gives the protein CASSLQQTEAFF.

About this clonotype: With a much larger clone just one base away, this may be a read error. The rearrangement links TRBV20-1 to TRBJ1-1, with 8 bases that match TRBD1. The length of the CDR3 is 15 residues. Germline loops: CDR1 DFQATT, CDR2 SNEGSKA (reference sequence). V shed 3 bases and J 4 bases; nucleotides not matched to a gene: 10. The CDR3 here is CSASWRTGRGTEAFF. The CDR3 DNA sequence: TGCAGTGCTAGCTGGCGGACAGGGAGGGGCACTGAAGCTTTCTTT.

The genes are TRBV7-3 and TRBJ2-1, with TRBD2 matching 7 bases. The CDR3 consists of 15 residues. Germline V gene lookup returns CDR1 SGHTA and CDR2 FQGTGA. V was pared by 2 bases and J by 4 bases, with 5 bases of the junction left unmatched. The CDR3 spells CASSLERSGYNEQFF. In nucleotides, the CDR3 is TGTGCCAGCAGCTTAGAACGTAGCGGGTACAATGAGCAGTTCTTC.

As to this clonotype: As the CDR3 is not closed by the conserved phenylalanine or tryptophan, this likely results from a read error. CDR3 residues: CASSTDPINYGYTS. Here the CDR3 DNA reads TGTGCCAGCAGCACGGACCCGATAAACTATGGCTACACCTCC. The V and J genes are TRBV11-1 and TRBJ1-2; D gene unclear. V was trimmed by 5 bases and J by 2 bases, leaving 12 bases between them. The germline V gene encodes CDR1 SGHAT and CDR2 FQDESV (reference sequence). The CDR3 runs to 14 residues.

This clonotype has a count of ten or more. The V call is TRBV11-2, the J call TRBJ2-1; D may be TRBD1 (7 bases). CDR1 is SGHAT and CDR2 is FQNNGV in the germline V gene. Deletions cut 4 bases from V and 6 bases from J, with 16 bases between. CDR3 length equals 15 residues. The CDR3 protein is CASSWGRDRFNEQFF. In nucleotides, the CDR3 is TGTGCCAGCAGCTGGGGGCGGGACAGATTCAATGAGCAGTTCTTC.

Comments on this clonotype: The junction departs from germline at one end; a sequencing error may be responsible. The chain is built from TRBV29-1 and TRBJ2-7; D is perhaps TRBD2 (5 bases). Germline assignment: CDR1 SQVTM and CDR2 ANQGSEA. This CDR3 comprises 12 residues. CDR3 sequence: CCVSGEGREQYF. In DNA form, the CDR3 reads TGCTGCGTCTCGGGCGAGGGTCGCGAGCAGTACTTT.

The chain joins TRBV20-1 to TRBJ1-1; D remains unclear. This CDR3 is built from 13 residues. The germline CDR1 and CDR2 sequences are DFQATT and SNEGSKA (reference sequence). Trimming removed 6 bases from V and 5 bases from J, with 16 bases in between. The CDR3 sequence is CSAEAMSATEAFF. For the CDR3, the DNA is TGCAGTGCCGAAGCCATGTCGGCAACTGAAGCTTTCTTT.

This clonotype was seen at least ten times. The rearrangement uses TRBV6-1 and TRBJ2-7; D not certain. With 4 bases removed from V and 2 bases from J, the gap between germline ends came to 9 bases. This CDR3 has 13 amino acids. Germline V gene data show CDR1 as MNHNS and CDR2 as SASEGT. The CDR3 sequence: CASSVDFPYEQYF. The CDR3 nucleotides are TGTGCCAGCAGTGTTGATTTCCCCTACGAGCAGTACTTC.